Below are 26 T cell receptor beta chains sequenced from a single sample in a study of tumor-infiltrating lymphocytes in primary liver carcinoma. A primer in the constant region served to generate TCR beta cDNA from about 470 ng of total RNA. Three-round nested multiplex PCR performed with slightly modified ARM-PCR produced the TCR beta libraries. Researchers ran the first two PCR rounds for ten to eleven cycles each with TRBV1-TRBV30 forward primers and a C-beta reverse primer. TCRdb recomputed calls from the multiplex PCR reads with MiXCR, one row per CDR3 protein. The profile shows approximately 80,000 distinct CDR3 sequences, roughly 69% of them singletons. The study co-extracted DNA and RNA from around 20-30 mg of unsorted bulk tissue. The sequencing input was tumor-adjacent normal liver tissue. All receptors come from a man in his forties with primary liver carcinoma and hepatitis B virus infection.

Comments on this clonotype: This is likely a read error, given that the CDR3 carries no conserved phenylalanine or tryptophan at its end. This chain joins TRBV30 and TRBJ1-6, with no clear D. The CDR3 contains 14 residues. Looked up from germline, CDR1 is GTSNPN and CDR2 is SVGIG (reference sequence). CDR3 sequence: CARSLTRPGSPLHL. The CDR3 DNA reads TGTGCCCGGAGTCTGACGAGACCCGGGTCACCCCTCCACCTT.

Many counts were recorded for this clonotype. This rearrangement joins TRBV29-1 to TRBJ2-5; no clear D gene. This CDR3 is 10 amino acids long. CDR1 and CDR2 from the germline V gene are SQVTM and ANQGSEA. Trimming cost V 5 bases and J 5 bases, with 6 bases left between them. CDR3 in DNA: TGCAGCGTTACTGACGAGACCCAGTACTTC. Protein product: CSVTDETQYF.

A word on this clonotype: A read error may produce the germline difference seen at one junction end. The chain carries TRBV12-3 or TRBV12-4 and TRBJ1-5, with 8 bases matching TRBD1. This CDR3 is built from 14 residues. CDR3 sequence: CANSRTGRNQPQHF. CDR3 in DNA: TGTGCCAACAGTAGGACAGGGAGGAATCAGCCCCAGCATTTT.

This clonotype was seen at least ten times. The DNA of the CDR3 is TGTGCCAGCAGTGAACTGCAGTCCGGTGAAGCTTTCTTT. This codes for CASSELQSGEAFF. The chain uses TRBV6-1 and TRBJ1-1, with unresolved D. Germline lookup yields CDR1 MNHNS and CDR2 SASEGT. Trimming took off 2 bases at V and 7 bases at J, with 11 bases between the two ends. This CDR3 contains 13 residues.

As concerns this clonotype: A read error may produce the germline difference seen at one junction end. For the CDR3, the DNA is TGTGCCAGCAGTCACGAGGTATCCTACGAGCAGTATTTC. Its translation: CASSHEVSYEQYF. The chain recombines TRBV6-2 or TRBV6-3 with TRBJ2-7; D unclear. CDR1 MNHEY and CDR2 SVGEGT come from the germline V gene. The CDR3 spans 13 residues.

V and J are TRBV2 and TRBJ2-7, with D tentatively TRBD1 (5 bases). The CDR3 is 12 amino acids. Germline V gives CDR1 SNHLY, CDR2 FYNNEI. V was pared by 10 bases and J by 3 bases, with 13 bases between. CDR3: CANSPGFYEQYF. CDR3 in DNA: TGTGCCAACAGCCCAGGGTTCTACGAGCAGTACTTC. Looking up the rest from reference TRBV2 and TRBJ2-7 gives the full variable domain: EPEVTQTPSHQVTQMGQEVILRCVPISNHLYFYWYRQILGQKVEFLVSFYNNEISEKSEIFDDQFSVERPDGSNFTLKIRSTKLEDSAMYFCANSPGFYEQYFGPGTRLTVT.

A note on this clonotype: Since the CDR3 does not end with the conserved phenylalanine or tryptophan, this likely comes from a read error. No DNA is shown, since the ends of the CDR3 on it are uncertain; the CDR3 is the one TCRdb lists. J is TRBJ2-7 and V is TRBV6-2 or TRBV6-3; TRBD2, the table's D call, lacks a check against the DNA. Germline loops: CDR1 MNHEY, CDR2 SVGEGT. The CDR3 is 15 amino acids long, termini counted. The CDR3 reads CASRRVAGSSYERYL.

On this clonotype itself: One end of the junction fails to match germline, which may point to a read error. CDR3 residues: CACSIASGANYGYTF. The DNA of the CDR3 is TGTGCCTGTAGTATAGCTTCGGGGGCTAACTATGGCTACACCTTC. V and J are TRBV19 and TRBJ1-2, with a tentative D call TRBD1 (5 bases). Germline V gene data show CDR1 as LNHDA and CDR2 as SQIVND (reference sequence). The CDR3 is made up of 15 amino acids.

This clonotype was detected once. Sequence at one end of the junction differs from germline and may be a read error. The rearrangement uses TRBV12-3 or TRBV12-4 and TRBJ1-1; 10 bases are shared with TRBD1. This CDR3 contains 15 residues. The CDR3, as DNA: TGTGCCAGCAGTAGACCGGGACAGGGGAACACTGAGGCTTTCTTT. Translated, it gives CASSRPGQGNTEAFF.

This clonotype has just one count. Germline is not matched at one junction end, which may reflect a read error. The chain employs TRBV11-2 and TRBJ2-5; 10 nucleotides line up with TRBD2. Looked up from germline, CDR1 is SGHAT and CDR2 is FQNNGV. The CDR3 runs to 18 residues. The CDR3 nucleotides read TGCGCCAGCAGCTTAGATCCCTGGTCTAGCGGGAGAGGAGAGGCCCAGTACTTC. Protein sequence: CASSLDPWSSGRGEAQYF.

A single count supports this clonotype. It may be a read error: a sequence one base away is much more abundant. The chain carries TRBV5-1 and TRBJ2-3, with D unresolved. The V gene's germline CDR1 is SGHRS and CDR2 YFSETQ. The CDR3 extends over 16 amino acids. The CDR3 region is CTSSLRTDGSTDTQYF. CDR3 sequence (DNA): TGCACCAGCAGCTTGAGGACGGACGGCAGCACAGATACGCAGTATTTT.

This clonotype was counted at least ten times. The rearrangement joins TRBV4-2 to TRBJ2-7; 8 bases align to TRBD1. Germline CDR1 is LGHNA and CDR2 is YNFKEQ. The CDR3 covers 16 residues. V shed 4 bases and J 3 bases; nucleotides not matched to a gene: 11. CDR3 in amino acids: CASSLGGRGHIYEQYF. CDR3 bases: TGTGCCAGCAGCCTTGGGGGCAGGGGGCATATCTACGAGCAGTACTTC.

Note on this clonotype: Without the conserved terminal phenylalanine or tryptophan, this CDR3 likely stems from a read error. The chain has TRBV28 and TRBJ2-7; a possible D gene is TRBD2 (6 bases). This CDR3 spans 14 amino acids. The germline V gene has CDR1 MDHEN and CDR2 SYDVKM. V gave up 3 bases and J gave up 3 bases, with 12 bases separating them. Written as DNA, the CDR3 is TGTGCCAGCAGTTTCCTATCGGGAGACTACGAGCAGTACCTC. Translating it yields CASSFLSGDYEQYL.

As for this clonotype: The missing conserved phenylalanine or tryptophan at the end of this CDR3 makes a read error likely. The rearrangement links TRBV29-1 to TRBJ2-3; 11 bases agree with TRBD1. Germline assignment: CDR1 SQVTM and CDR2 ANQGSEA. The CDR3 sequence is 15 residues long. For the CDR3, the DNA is TGCAACGTTGCCGCCGGGACAGGGGGGCCAGATACGCAGTATCTT. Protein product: CNVAAGTGGPDTQYL.

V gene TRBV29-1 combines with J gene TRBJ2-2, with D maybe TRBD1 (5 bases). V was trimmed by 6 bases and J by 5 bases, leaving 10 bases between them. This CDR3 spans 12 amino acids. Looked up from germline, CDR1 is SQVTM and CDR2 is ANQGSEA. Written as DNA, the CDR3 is TGCAGCGTAAGACAGTCTACCGGGGAGCTGTTTTTT. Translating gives CSVRQSTGELFF.

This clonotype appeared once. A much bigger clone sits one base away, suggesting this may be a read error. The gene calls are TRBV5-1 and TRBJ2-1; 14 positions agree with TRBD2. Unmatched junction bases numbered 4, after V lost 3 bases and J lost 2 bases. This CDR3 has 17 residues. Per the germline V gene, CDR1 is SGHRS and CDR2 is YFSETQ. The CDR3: CASSSGLAGVPYNEQFF. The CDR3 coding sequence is TGCGCCAGCAGCTCGGGACTAGCGGGAGTACCCTACAATGAGCAGTTCTTC.

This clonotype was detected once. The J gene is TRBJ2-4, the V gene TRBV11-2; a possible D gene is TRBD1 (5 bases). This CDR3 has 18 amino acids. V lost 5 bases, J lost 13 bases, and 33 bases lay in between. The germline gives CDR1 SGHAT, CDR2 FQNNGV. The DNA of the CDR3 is TGTGCCAGCAGCCCAATTGGGGCTTCCACGGTGGCCAAAACCATACAGTACTTC. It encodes CASSPIGASTVAKTIQYF.

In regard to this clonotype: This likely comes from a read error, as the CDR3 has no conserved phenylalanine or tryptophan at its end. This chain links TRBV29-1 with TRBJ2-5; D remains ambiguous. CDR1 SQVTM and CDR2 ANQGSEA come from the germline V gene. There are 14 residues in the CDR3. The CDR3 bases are TGCAGCATTGAATTCCCAGCCGCCCAAGAGACCCAGTACTCC. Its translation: CSIEFPAAQETQYS.

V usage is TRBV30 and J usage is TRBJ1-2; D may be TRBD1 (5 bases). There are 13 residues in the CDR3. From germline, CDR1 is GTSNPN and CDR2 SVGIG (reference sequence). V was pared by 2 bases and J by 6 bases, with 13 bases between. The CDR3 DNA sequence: TGTGCCTGGAGTTTTAACTCCAGGGATGGCTACACCTTC. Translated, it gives CAWSFNSRDGYTF. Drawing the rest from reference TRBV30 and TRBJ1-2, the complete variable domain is SQTIHQWPATLVQPVGSPLSLECTVEGTSNPNLYWYRQAAGRGLQLLFYSVGIGQISSEVPQNLSASRPQDRQFILSSKKLLLSDSGFYLCAWSFNSRDGYTFGSGTRLTVV.

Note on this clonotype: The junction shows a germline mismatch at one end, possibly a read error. The CDR3 sequence is CASSRGTSCSYGQCF. CDR3 nucleotide sequence: TGTGCCAGCAGCAGGGGGACTAGCTGTTCCTACGGGCAGTGCTTC. The chain recombines TRBV11-2 with TRBJ2-7; 9 nucleotides align to TRBD2. This CDR3 has 15 amino acids. CDR1 and CDR2 (germline): SGHAT, FQNNGV.

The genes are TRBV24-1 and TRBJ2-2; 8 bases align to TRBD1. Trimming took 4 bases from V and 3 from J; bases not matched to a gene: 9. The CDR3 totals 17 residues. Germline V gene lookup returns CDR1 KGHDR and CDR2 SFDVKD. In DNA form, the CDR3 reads TGTGCCACCAGTGAGGGCAGGGGGCACGTATACACCGGGGAGCTGTTTTTT. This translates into CATSEGRGHVYTGELFF.

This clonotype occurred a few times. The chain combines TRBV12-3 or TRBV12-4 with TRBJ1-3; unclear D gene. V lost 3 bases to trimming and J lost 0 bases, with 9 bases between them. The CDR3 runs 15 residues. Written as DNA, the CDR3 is TGTGCCAGCAGTTTTGCTAGTCTCTCTGGAAACACCATATATTTT. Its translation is CASSFASLSGNTIYF.

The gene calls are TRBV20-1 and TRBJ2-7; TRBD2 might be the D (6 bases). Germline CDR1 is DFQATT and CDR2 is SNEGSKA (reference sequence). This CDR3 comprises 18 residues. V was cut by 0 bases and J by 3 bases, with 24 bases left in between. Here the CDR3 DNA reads TGCAGTGCTAGAGATCGGCTACCATTGGCAGGGAGGTTCTACGAGCAGTACTTC. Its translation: CSARDRLPLAGRFYEQYF.

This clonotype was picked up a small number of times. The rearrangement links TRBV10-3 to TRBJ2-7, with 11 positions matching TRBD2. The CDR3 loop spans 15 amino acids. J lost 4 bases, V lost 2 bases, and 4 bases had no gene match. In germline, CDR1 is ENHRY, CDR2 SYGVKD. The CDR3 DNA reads TGTGCCATCAGTGAGGGGACTAGCGGTGAATACGAGCAGTACTTC. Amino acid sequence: CAISEGTSGEYEQYF.

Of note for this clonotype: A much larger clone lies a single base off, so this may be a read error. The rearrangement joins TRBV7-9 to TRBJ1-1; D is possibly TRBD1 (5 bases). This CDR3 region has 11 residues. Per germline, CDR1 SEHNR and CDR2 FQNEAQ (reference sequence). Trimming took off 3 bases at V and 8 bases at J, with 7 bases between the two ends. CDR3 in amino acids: CASSLAGEAFF. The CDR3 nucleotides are TGTGCCAGCAGCTTGGCAGGGGAAGCTTTCTTT.

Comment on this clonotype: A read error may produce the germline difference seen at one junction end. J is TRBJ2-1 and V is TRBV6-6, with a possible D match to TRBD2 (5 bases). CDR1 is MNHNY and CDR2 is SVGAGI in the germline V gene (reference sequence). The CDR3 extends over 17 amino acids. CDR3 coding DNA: TGTGCCAGCAGTGAGAGACTGCGGACTTTTGGAGTTGGTGAGCAGTTTTTC. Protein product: CASSERLRTFGVGEQFF.